Sequencing of this T cell receptor beta chain was carried out in a study of T cell responses to AZD1222 COVID-19 vaccine. Study-level points and caveats: Vaccine-related CD4 TCRs covered spike, predominating at 160-218 and 743-854. The donor group comprised mostly white British people and more females; the analysis possibly underestimated clonal diversity.

Data came from immunoSEQ multiplex PCR; TCRdb stores just in-frame clones and leaves some out. The repertoire holds approximately 110,000 clones, with under 85% as singletons. For this clone: Its antigen is not known.

Trimming took 3 bases from V and 1 from J, leaving 10 bases between them. Germline loops: CDR1 MDHEN, CDR2 SYDVKM. The CDR3 loop spans 15 amino acids. The sequenced sample was peripheral blood, obtained on day 0 of AZD1222 vaccination. This clonotype originated in an adult in good health. The V gene is TRBV28, the J gene TRBJ2-1; D gene unclear. For the CDR3, the DNA is TGTGCCAGCAGTTTTGGTGGAAGATCCTACAATGAGCAGTTCTTC. It specifies CASSFGGRSYNEQFF.